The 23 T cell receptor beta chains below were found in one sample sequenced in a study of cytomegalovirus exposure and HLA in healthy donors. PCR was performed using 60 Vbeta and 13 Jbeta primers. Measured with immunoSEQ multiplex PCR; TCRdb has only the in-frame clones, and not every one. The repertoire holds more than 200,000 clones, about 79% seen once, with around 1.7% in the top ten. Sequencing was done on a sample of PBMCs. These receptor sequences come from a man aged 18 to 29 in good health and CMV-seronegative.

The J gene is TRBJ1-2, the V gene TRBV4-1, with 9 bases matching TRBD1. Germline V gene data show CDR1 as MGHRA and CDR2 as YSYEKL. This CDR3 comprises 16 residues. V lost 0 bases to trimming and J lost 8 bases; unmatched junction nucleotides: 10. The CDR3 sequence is CASSQDTWTGEGGYTF. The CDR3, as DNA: TGCGCCAGCAGCCAAGATACGTGGACAGGGGAAGGAGGCTACACCTTC.

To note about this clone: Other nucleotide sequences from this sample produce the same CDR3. CDR3 DNA: TGTGCCAGCAGCTTAGCGGTTCGGGTTTTCAATGAGCAGTTCTTC. Protein sequence: CASSLAVRVFNEQFF. V usage is TRBV7-2 and J usage is TRBJ2-1; D gene uncertain. The CDR3 loop spans 15 amino acids. The V gene's germline CDR1 is SGHTA and CDR2 FQGNSA. V lost 0 bases and J 6 bases, leaving 12 bases between the germline ends.

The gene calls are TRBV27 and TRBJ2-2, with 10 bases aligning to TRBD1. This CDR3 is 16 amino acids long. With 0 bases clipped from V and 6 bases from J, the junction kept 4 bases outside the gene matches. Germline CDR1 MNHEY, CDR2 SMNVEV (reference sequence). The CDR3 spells CASSLSGQGRAGELFF. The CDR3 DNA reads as TGTGCCAGCAGTTTATCGGGACAGGGGAGAGCCGGGGAGCTGTTTTTT.

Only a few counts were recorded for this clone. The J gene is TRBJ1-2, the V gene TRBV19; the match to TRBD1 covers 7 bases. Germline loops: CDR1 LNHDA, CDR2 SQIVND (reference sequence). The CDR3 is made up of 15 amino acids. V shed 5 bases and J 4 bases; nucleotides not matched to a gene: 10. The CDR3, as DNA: TGTGCCAGTAGTCGATCGGGACAGTCGCCCTATGGCTACACCTTC. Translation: CASSRSGQSPYGYTF.

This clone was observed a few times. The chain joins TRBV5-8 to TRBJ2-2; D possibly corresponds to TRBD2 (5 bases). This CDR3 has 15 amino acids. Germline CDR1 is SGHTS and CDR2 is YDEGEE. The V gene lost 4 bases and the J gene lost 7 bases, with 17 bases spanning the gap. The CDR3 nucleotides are TGTGCCAGCAGCAACGGACTCGGCGAGGACGGGGAGCTGTTTTTT. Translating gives CASSNGLGEDGELFF.

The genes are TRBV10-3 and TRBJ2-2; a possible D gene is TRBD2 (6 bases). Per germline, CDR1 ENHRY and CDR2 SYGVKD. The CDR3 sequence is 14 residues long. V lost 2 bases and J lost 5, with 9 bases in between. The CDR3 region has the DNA TGTGCCATCAGTGAGGTCGGGGGAACCGGGGAGCTGTTTTTT. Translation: CAISEVGGTGELFF.

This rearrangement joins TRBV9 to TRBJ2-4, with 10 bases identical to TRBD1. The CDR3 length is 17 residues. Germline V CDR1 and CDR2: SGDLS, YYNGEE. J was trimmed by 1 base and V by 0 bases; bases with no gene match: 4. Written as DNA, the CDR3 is TGTGCCAGCAGCGTAGGGGCGGGACAGGGGGCCAAAAACATTCAGTACTTC. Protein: CASSVGAGQGAKNIQYF.

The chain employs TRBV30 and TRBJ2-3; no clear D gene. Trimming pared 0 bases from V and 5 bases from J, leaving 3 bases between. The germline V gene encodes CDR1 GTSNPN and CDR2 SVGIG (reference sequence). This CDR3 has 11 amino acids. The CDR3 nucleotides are TGTGCCTGGAGTGTACTAGATACGCAGTATTTT. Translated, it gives CAWSVLDTQYF.

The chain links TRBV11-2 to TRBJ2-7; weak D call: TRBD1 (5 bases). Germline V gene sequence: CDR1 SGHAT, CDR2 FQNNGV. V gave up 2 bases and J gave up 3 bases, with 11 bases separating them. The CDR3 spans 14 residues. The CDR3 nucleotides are TGTGCCAGCAGCTTATTTCCTGACAGCTACGAGCAGTACTTC. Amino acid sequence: CASSLFPDSYEQYF.

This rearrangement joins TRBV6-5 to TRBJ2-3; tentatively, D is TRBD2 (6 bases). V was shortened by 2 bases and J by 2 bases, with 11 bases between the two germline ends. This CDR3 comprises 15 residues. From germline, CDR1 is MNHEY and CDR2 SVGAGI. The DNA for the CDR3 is TGTGCCAGCAGTTACATCGCGGGGAACACAGATACGCAGTATTTT. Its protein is CASSYIAGNTDTQYF.

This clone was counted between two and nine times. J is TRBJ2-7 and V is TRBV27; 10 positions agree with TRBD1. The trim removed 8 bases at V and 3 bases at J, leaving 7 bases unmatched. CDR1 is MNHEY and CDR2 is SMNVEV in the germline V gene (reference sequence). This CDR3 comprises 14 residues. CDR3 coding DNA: TGTGCCAGCTCCCCGGGACAGGGGTACTACGAGCAGTACTTC. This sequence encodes CASSPGQGYYEQYF.

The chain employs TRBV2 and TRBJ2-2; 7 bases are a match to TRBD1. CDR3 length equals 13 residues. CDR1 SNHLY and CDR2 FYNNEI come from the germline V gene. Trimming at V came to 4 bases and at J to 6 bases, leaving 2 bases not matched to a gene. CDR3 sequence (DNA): TGTGCCAGCAGTGGGCAGGGGGCCGGGGAGCTGTTTTTT. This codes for CASSGQGAGELFF.

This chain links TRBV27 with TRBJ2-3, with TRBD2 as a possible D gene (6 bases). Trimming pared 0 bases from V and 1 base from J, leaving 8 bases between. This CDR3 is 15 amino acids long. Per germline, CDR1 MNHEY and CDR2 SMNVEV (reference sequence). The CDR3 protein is CASSLSPSGTDTQYF. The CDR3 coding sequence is TGTGCCAGCAGTTTATCTCCTAGCGGCACAGATACGCAGTATTTT.

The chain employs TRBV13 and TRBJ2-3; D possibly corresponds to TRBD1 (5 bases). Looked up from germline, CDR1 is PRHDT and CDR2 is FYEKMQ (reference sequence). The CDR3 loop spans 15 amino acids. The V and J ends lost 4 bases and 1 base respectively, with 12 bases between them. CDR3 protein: CASSSEQARTDTQYF. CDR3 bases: TGTGCCAGCAGCTCGGAACAGGCTCGCACAGATACGCAGTATTTT. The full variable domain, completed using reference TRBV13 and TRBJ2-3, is AAGVIQSPRHLIKEKRETATLKCYPIPRHDTVYWYQQGPGQDPQFLISFYEKMQSDKGSIPDRFSAQQFSDYHSELNMSSLELGDSALYFCASSSEQARTDTQYFGPGTRLTVL.

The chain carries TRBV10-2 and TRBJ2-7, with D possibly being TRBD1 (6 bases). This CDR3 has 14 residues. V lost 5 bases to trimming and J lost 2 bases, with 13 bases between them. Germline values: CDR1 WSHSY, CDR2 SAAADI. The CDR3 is CASSPERDTYEQYF. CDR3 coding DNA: TGCGCCAGCAGTCCCGAGAGGGACACCTACGAGCAGTACTTC.

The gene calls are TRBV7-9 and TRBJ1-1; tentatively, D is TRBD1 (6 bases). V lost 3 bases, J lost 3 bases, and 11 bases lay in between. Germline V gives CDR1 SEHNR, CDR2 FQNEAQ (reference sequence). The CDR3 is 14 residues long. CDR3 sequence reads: CASSFTDRDTEAFF. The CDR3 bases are TGTGCCAGCAGCTTCACGGACAGAGACACTGAAGCTTTCTTT.

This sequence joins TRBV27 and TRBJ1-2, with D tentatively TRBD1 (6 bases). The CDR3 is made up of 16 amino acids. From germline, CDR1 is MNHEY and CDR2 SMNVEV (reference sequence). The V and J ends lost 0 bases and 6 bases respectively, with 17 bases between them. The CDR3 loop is CASSLSREQGGDGYTF. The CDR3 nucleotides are TGTGCCAGCAGTTTATCGAGGGAACAGGGTGGCGATGGCTACACCTTC.

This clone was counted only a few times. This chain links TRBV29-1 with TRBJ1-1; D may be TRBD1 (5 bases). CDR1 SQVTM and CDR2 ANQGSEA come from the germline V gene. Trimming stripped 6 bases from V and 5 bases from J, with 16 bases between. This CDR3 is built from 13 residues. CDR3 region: CSVGHTSGTEAFF. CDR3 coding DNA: TGCAGCGTCGGACACACCTCCGGGACTGAAGCTTTCTTT.

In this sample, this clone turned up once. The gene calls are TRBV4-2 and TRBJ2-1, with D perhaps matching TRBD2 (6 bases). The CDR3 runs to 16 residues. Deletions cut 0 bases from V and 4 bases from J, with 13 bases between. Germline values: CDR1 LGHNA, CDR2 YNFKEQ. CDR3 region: CASSQDRAGNYNEQFF. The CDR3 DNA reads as TGTGCCAGCAGCCAAGATCGAGCGGGTAATTACAATGAGCAGTTCTTC.

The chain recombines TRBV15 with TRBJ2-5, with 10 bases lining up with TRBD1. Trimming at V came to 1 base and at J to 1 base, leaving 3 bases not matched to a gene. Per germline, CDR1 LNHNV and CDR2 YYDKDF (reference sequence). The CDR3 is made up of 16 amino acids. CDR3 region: CATSRGDRGIQETQYF. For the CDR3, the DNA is TGTGCCACCAGCAGAGGGGACAGGGGAATCCAAGAGACCCAGTACTTC. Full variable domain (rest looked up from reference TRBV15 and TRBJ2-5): DAMVIQNPRYQVTQFGKPVTLSCSQTLNHNVMYWYQQKSSQAPKLLFHYYDKDFNNEADTPDNFQSRRPNTSFCFLDIRSPGLGDTAMYLCATSRGDRGIQETQYFGPGTRLLVL.

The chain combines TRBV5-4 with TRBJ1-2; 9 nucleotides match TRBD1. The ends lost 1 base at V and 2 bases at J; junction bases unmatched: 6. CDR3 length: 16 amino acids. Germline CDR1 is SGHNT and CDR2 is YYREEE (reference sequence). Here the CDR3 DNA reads TGTGCCAGCAGCTTGAATACAGGGGGCCCAAACTATGGCTACACCTTC. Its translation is CASSLNTGGPNYGYTF.

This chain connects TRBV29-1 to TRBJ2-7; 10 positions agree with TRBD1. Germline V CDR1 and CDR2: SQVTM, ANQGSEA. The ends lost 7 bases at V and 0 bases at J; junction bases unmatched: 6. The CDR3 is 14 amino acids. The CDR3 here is CSAARQGASYEQYF. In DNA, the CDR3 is TGCAGCGCCGCACGACAGGGGGCCTCCTACGAGCAGTACTTC.

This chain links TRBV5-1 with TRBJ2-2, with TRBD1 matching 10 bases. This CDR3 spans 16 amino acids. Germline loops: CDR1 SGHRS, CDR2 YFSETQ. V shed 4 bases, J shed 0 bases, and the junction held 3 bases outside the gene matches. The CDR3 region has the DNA TGCGCCAGCAGCCAGGGACAGGGGACGAACACCGGGGAGCTGTTTTTT. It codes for CASSQGQGTNTGELFF.